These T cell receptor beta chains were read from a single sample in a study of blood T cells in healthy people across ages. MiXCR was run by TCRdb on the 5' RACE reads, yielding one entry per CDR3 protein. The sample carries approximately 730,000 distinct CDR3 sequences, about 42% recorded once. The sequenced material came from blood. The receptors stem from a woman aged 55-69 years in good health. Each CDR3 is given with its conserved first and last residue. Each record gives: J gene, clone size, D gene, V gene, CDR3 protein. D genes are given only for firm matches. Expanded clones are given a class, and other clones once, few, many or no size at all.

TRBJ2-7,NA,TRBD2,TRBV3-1,CASSQVASGSDEQYF
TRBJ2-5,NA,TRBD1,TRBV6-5,CAGSPGQGLETQYF
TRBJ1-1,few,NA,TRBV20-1,CSARGTVNTEAFF
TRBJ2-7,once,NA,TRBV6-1,CASRSISSEQYF
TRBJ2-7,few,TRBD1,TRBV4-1,CASSRIFPGTGEDYEQYF
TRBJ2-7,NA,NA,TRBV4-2,CASSPLSSFLYEQYF
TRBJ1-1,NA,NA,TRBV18,CASSPGRGVTEAFF
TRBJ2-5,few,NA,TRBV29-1,CSVNVPGQRWETQYF
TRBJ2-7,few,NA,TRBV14,CASSQGGLQSYYEQYF
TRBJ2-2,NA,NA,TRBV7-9,CASRGNDFNTGELFF
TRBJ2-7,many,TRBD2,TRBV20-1,CSADGLAGDEQYF
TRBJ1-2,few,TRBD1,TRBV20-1,CSARADLGQGLDGYTF
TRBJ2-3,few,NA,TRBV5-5,CASSLRPGDTQYF
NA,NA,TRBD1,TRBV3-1,CASSQVGTVSYEQYF
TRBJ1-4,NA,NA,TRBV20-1,CSAPGVDVEKLFF
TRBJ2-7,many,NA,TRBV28,CASRKTGYEQYF
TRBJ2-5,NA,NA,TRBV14,CASSQEWGRETQYF
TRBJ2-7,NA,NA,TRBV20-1,CSAVQGAGFEQYF
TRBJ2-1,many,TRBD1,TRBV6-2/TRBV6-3,CASSPRTGGDEQFF
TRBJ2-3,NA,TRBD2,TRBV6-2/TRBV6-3,CASSYRGGAGTDTQYF
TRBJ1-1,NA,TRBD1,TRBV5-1,CASSLTAGTGEAFF
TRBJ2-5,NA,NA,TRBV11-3,CASSFGGTAHEQYF
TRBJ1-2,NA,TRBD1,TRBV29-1,CSVEAGTANYGYTF
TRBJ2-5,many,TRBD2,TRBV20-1,CSARDLVAGPETQYF
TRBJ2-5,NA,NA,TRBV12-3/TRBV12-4,CASSVERNQETQYF
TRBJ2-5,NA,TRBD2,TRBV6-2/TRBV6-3,CASRPSNPGLAGREQYF
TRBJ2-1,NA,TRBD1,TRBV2,CASRGDRGRDYNEQFF
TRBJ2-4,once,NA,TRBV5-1,CASSSDRPTNIQYF
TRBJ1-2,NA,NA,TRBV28,CASNPRRGYGYTF
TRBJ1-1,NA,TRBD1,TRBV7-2,CASSLSGQANTEAFF
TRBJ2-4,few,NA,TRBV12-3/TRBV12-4,CASTVGVAKNIQYF
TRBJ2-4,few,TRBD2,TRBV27,CASSRLAGAREAKNIQYF
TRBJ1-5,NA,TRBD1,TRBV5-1,CASSVEGQSQPQHF
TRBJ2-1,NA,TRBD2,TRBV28,CASKTSPGASGGVYNEQFF
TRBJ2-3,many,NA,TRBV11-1,CASSLEGESSTDTQYF
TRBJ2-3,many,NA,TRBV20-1,CSARGTDTQYF
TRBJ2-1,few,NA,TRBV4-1,CASSQGFRGSHNQQFF
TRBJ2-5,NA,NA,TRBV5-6,CASSSAVGKLYF
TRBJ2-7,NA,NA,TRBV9,CASSVWVTYEQYF
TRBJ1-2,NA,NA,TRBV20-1,CSAREGGRANYGYTF
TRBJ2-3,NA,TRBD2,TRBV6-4,CASSAQAGGGSDTQYF
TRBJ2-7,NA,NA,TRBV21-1,CASSNIRQGLYEQYF
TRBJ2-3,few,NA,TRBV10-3,CAISDSGASTDTQYF
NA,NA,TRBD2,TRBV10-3,CAISKGSGGVYEQYF
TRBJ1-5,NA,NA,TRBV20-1,CSARGQNYQPQHF
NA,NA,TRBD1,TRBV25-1,CASSSFEGAVRYEQYF
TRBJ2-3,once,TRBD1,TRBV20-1,CSARAQPRGRTDTQYF
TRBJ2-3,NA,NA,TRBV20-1,CSARYGAVAADTQYF
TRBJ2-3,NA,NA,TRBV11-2,CASSSSDSRSTDTQYF
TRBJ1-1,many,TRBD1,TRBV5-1,CASSPGQGEAFF
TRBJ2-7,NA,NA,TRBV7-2,CASSLLGTISYEQYF
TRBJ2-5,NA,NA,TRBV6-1,CASSESPLGRETQYF
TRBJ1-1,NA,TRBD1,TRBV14,CASSQPIVGGWAFF